These T cell receptor beta chains were read from a single sample in a study of control samples from healthy donors and cancer patients. Repertoires were generated with immunoSEQ multiplex PCR, while TCRdb's copy carries only in-frame clones and drops some. The sample contains 90,000 to 130,000 clones, just under 85% of which appear only once. Sequenced: blood. These receptors were obtained from a man aged 18-30 years in good health. CDR3s include the opening cysteine and the closing phenylalanine or tryptophan. The order of the fields is D gene, V gene, clone size, J gene, CDR3 DNA, CDR3 protein. The D gene is left open where the match is weak. Not all rows give a size; the values are once, few, many and, for expanded clones, a class.

TRBD1	TRBV7-9	-	TRBJ1-3	TGTGCCAGCACCTTAGTCCTCGGACAGGGCTATTCCTCTGGAAACACCATATATTTT	CASTLVLGQGYSSGNTIYF
-	TRBV25-1	-	TRBJ2-2	TGTGCCAGCAGTGACCGGGGAGCCGGGGAGCTGTTTTTT	CASSDRGAGELFF
-	TRBV29-1	-	TRBJ1-2	TGCAGCGTTGCCGGGACACATGGCTACACCTTC	CSVAGTHGYTF
-	TRBV4-1	few	TRBJ1-5	TGCGCCAGCAGCCAATCGATGGCGACAAATCAGCCCCAGCATTTT	CASSQSMATNQPQHF
TRBD2	TRBV4-2	-	TRBJ2-5	TGTGCCAGCAGCCAAGATGGATCGGGGGGGGGTAAGACCCAGTACTTC	CASSQDGSGGGKTQYF
-	TRBV7-2	few	TRBJ1-4	TGTGCCAGCAGCCCCCGTCAGCGGGCGGATAATGAAAAACTGTTTTTT	CASSPRQRADNEKLFF
TRBD1	TRBV3-1/TRBV3-2	-	TRBJ1-5	TGTGCCAGCAGCCAAGGCGGAGGGGGCTTTGGGGGCAATCAGCCCCAGCATTTT	CASSQGGGGFGGNQPQHF
-	TRBV6-5	-	TRBJ1-5	TGTGCCAGCAGTTACTCAAGGGGCAATCAGCCCCAGCATTTT	CASSYSRGNQPQHF
-	TRBV13	few	TRBJ1-1	TGTGCCAGCAGCTTAGTGGGGAGACAGGTGAACACTGAAGCTTTCTTT	CASSLVGRQVNTEAFF
-	TRBV14	few	TRBJ2-3	TGTGCCAGCAGCCAGCTGGCTAATACGCAGTATTTT	CASSQLANTQYF
-	TRBV7-9	-	TRBJ2-7	TGTGCCAGCAGCCCTGACACCTACGAGCAGTACTTC	CASSPDTYEQYF
-	TRBV2	-	TRBJ1-3	TGTGCCAGCAACGGGGACCTGGACTCTGGAAACACCATATATTTT	CASNGDLDSGNTIYF
-	TRBV6-5	-	TRBJ2-4	TGTGCCAGCAGTTACTCCCAGGGGACCAAAAACATTCAGTACTTC	CASSYSQGTKNIQYF
TRBD1	TRBV2	-	TRBJ2-5	TGTGCCAGCCACGACAGGGGGTTGGAAGAGACCCAGTACTTC	CASHDRGLEETQYF
-	TRBV11-3	once	TRBJ2-5	TGTGCCAGCAGCTTAGGGCTAGCAAAGGAAGAGACCCAGTACTTC	CASSLGLAKEETQYF
TRBD1	TRBV10-3	-	TRBJ1-1	TGTGCCATCAGCCAAGACAGGGAACCCACTGAAGCTTTCTTT	CAISQDREPTEAFF
-	TRBV18	few	TRBJ1-3	TGTGCCAGCTCACCAAGCTGGGGGGTCTCTGGAAACACCATATATTTT	CASSPSWGVSGNTIYF
TRBD2	TRBV20-1	-	TRBJ2-3	TGCAGTGCTAGTGCCCGGGGGGGACTTACAGATACGCAGTATTTT	CSASARGGLTDTQYF
-	TRBV4-2	-	TRBJ2-2	TGTGCCAGCAGCCATAACTCGAACACCGGGGAGCTGTTTTTT	CASSHNSNTGELFF
TRBD1	TRBV7-9	-	TRBJ1-6	TGTGCCAGCAGCTTCCCTCAGGGGGGCACCCTCCACTTT	CASSFPQGGTLHF
TRBD1	TRBV27	once	TRBJ1-4	TGTGCCAGCACCCCGGACAGGGCCGGGGAAAAACTGTTTTTT	CASTPDRAGEKLFF
-	TRBV5-4	-	TRBJ1-1	TGTGCCAGCAGCGGTTTGAACACTGAAGCTTTCTTT	CASSGLNTEAFF
-	TRBV4-2	-	TRBJ1-5	TGTGCCAGCAGCCAAGATGGGGCAGTCGGGGAGCCCCAGCATTTT	CASSQDGAVGEPQHF
-	TRBV6-1	-	TRBJ2-6	TGTGCCAGCAGTGACAGGGGCCTGGCTGGGGCCAACGTCCTGACTTTC	CASSDRGLAGANVLTF
-	TRBV18	few	TRBJ1-4	TGTGCCAGCTCACTACTGGAACATGAAAAACTGTTTTTT	CASSLLEHEKLFF
-	TRBV7-2	-	TRBJ1-4	TGTGCCAGCAGCCGGGGGCCTCCCCCAAATGAAAAACTGTTTTTT	CASSRGPPPNEKLFF
TRBD1	TRBV10-3	once	TRBJ2-7	TGTGCCATCAGACCCGGGACAGCCTCCTACGAGCAGTACTTC	CAIRPGTASYEQYF
TRBD2	TRBV25-1	-	TRBJ2-3	TGTGCCAGCAGTAGGACTAGCGGCGATCTTAGCACAGATACGCAGTATTTT	CASSRTSGDLSTDTQYF
-	TRBV12-5	-	TRBJ2-7	TGTGCTACAAACCTGGGAGGCTACGAGCAGTACTTC	CATNLGGYEQYF
-	TRBV12-3/TRBV12-4	-	TRBJ1-2	TGTGCCAGCACCCACTCGGGAGTCTATGGCTACACCTTC	CASTHSGVYGYTF
-	TRBV30	-	TRBJ2-5	TGTGCCTGGAAAATCAAGGAGACCCAGTACTTC	CAWKIKETQYF
-	TRBV4-2	once	TRBJ1-5	TGTGCCAGCAGCCAAGTTATGAGGGATAATCAGCCCCAGCATTTT	CASSQVMRDNQPQHF
TRBD1	TRBV24-1	once	TRBJ1-2	TGTGCCACCAGTGATACTGGCGGGACAGGGTATGGCTACACCTTC	CATSDTGGTGYGYTF
-	TRBV6-1	few	TRBJ2-1	TGTGCCAGCAGTCCCCTCAATGAGCAGTTCTTC	CASSPLNEQFF
TRBD1	TRBV19	medium-sized	TRBJ1-2	TGTGCCAGTAGTGGACAGGTGGATGGCTACACCTTC	CASSGQVDGYTF
TRBD1	TRBV2	-	TRBJ1-5	TGTGCCAGCAGCCGACAGGGGGGTAGCAATCAGCCCCAGCATTTT	CASSRQGGSNQPQHF
-	TRBV5-5	-	TRBJ1-4	TGTGCCAGCAGCTTGTACATGGGGGGTGAAAAACTGTTTTTT	CASSLYMGGEKLFF
-	TRBV19	once	TRBJ2-1	TGTGCCACCAAAATAGGAGCTGACTGGGGCAATGAGCAGTTCTTC	CATKIGADWGNEQFF
-	TRBV5-1	once	TRBJ1-1	TGCGCCAGCAGCTTGGCCCCAGGTTTGAACACTGAAGCTTTCTTT	CASSLAPGLNTEAFF
TRBD2	TRBV9	-	TRBJ2-7	TGTGCCAGCAGCGTAGTCCCGGGGGGCGAGCAGTACTTC	CASSVVPGGEQYF
TRBD1	TRBV6-5	-	TRBJ1-2	TGTGCCAGCAGTTACGGGTCAGGGGGAGGCTACACCTTC	CASSYGSGGGYTF
-	TRBV7-6	-	TRBJ2-2	TGTGCCAGCAGCTTTCAGATCCTCCCTTTGAACACCGGGGAGCTGTTTTTT	CASSFQILPLNTGELFF
-	TRBV4-1	-	TRBJ2-5	TGCGCCAGCAGCCAAGTCAGATGGGGAGAGACCCAGTACTTC	CASSQVRWGETQYF
-	TRBV6-5	-	TRBJ1-5	TGTGCCAGCAGGCAGGGGCTATATAGCAATCAGCCCCAGCATTTT	CASRQGLYSNQPQHF
TRBD1	TRBV5-3	-	TRBJ2-6	TGTGCCAGAAGCTTGGGACAGGGGGCAAGAGGGGCCAACGTCCTGACTTTC	CARSLGQGARGANVLTF
-	TRBV4-2	-	TRBJ1-6	TGTGCCAGCAGCCAAGGGGATGGTAATAATTCACCCCTCCACTTT	CASSQGDGNNSPLHF
TRBD1	TRBV19	-	TRBJ1-3	TGTGCCAGTAGTATCGGGACAGGGCCTGGAAACACCATATATTTT	CASSIGTGPGNTIYF
-	TRBV12-3/TRBV12-4	-	TRBJ1-1	TGTGCCAGCAGTTTAAGCAGGAACACTGAAGCTTTCTTT	CASSLSRNTEAFF
-	TRBV6-2/TRBV6-3	-	TRBJ2-7	TGTGCCAGCAGTTTGAATCAGATAACCTACGAGCAGTACTTC	CASSLNQITYEQYF
TRBD1	TRBV7-2	-	TRBJ2-7	TGTGCCAGCAGCTTCCGGGGGACAGGGACCTACGAGCAGTACTTC	CASSFRGTGTYEQYF
-	TRBV11-2	-	TRBJ2-7	TGTGCCAGCAGCTTAGAGAGGGCAGGGGTGTGGGAGCAGTACTTC	CASSLERAGVWEQYF
-	TRBV9	-	TRBJ2-7	TGTGCCAGCAGCGTGGGGGACCGCACTTATACTTCCTACGAGCAGTACTTC	CASSVGDRTYTSYEQYF
TRBD1	TRBV24-1	medium-sized	TRBJ1-5	TGTGCCACCTACGCCAGGACAGGGAAGGGGAATCAGCCCCAGCATTTT	CATYARTGKGNQPQHF
-	TRBV13	-	TRBJ1-2	TGTGCCAGCACTCAAGTGGGATCGGGTGCGGGTAACTATGGCTACACCTTC	CASTQVGSGAGNYGYTF
-	TRBV6-5	-	TRBJ2-2	TGTGCCAGCAGTTATGGGCGCGGGGAGCTGTTTTTT	CASSYGRGELFF
TRBD2	TRBV27	few	TRBJ2-5	TGTGCCAGCAGTTTATCCGGGGGGGCCTGGGAGACCCAGTACTTC	CASSLSGGAWETQYF